This entry is about one TCR beta chain. This CDR3 is built from 14 residues. Trimming stripped 7 bases from V and 0 bases from J, with 12 bases between. Germline assignment: CDR1 SQVTM and CDR2 ANQGSEA. TCRdb's table, derived via immunoSEQ multiplex PCR, lists solely in-frame clones and lacks some. The sample has 100,000 to 150,000 clones, roughly 89% seen once. This sample is drawn from a study of control samples from healthy donors and cancer patients. This clonotype originated in a man aged 45 to 65 with head and neck cancer. Sequencing input: PBMCs. The J gene is TRBJ2-2, the V gene TRBV29-1; maybe TRBD2 (6 bases). Here the CDR3 reads CSGGDSANTGELFF. CDR3 nucleotide sequence: TGCAGCGGTGGGGACTCCGCGAACACCGGGGAGCTGTTTTTT.